This entry concerns a single TCR beta chain. The antigen is not known. The data were produced by immunoSEQ multiplex PCR, yet TCRdb's version contains in-frame clones alone and is incomplete. The sample contains some 150,000 clones, approximately 87% of which appear only once. These data originate in a study of T cell responses to AZD1222 COVID-19 vaccine. General study findings and limits: Repertoire sampling happened only post peak T cell response. Among AZD1222 vaccinees, only six were seropositive at baseline. The span of vaccine-associated CD4 TCRs extended across spike, with dominance at 160-218 and 743-854.

Trimming stripped 5 bases from V and 3 bases from J, with 11 bases between. The CDR3 contains 13 residues. CDR1 is ENHRY and CDR2 is SYGVKD in the germline V gene. The TCR sequence derives from an adult who received the AZD1222 COVID-19 vaccine. This sample comprised peripheral blood, obtained 28 days after the second AZD1222 dose. V gene TRBV10-3 combines with J gene TRBJ2-7; D unresolved. The CDR3 bases are TGTGCCATCAGTACCCGGCTCGACTACGAGCAGTACTTC. This sequence encodes CAISTRLDYEQYF.